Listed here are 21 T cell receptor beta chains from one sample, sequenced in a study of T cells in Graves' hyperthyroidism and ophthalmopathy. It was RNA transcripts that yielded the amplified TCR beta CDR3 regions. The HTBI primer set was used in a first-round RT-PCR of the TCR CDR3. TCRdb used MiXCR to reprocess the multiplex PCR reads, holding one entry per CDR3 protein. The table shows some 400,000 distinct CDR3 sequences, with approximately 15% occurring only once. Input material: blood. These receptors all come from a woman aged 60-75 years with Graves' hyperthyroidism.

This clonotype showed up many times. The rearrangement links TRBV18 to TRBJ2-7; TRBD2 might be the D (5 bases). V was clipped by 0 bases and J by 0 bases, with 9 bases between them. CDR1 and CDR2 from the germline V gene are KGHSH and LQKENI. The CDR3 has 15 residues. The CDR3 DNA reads TGTGCCAGCTCACCACCAGCGGCGGGCTCCTACGAGCAGTACTTC. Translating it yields CASSPPAAGSYEQYF. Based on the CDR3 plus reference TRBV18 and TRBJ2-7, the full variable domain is NAGVMQNPRHLVRRRGQEARLRCSPMKGHSHVYWYRQLPEEGLKFMVYLQKENIIDESGMPKERFSAEFPKEGPSILRIQQVVRGDSAAYFCASSPPAAGSYEQYFGPGTRLTVT.

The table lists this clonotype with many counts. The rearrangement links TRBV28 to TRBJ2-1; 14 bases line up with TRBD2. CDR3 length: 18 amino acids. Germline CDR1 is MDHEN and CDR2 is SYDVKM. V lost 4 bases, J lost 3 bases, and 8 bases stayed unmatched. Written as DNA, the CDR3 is TGTGCCAGCAGTTACGGACTAGCGGGAGGAAAATTCTACAATGAGCAGTTCTTC. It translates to CASSYGLAGGKFYNEQFF.

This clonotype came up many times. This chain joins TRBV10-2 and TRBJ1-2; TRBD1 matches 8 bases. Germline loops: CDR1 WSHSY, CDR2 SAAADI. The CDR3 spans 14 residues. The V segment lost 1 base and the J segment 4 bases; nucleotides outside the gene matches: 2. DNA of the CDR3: TGCGCCAGCAGTGAGTACGACAGGGGCTATGGCTACACCTTC. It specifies CASSEYDRGYGYTF.

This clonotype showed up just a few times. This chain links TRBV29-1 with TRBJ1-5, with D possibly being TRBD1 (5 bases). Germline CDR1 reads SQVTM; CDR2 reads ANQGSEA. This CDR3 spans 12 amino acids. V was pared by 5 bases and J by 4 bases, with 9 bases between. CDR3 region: CSVRTQNQPQHF. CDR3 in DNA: TGCAGCGTTCGGACACAGAATCAGCCCCAGCATTTT.

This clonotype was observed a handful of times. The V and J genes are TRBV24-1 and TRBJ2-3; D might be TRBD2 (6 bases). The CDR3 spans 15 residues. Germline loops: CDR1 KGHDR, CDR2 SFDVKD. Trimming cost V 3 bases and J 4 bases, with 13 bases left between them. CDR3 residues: CATSDRGSEADTQYF. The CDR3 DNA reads TGTGCCACCAGTGATCGGGGGTCCGAGGCAGATACGCAGTATTTT.

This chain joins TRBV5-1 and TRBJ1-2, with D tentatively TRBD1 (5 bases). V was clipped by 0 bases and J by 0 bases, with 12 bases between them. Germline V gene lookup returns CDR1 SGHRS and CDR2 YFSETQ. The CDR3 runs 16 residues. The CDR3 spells CASSLEPGTANYGYTF. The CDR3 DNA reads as TGCGCCAGCAGCTTGGAGCCGGGGACTGCTAACTATGGCTACACCTTC.

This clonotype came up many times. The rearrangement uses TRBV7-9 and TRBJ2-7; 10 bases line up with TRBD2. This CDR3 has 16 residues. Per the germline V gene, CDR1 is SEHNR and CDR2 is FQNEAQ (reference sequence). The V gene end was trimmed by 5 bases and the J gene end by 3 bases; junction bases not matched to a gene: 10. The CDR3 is CASSPPRASGSYEQYF. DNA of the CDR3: TGTGCCAGCAGCCCGCCCCGGGCTAGCGGGAGCTACGAGCAGTACTTC.

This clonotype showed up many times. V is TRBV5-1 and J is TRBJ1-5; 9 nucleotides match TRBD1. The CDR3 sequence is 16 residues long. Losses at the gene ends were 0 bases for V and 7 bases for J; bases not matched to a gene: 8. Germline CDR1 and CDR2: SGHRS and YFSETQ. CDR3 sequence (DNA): TGCGCCAGCAGCTTGGGACAGGGGGGACCTGAACAGCCCCAGCATTTT. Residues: CASSLGQGGPEQPQHF.

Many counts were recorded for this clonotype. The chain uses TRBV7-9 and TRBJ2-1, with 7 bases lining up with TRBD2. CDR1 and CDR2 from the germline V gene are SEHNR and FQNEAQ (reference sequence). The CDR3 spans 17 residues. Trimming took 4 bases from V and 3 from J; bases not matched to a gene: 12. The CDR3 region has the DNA TGTGCCAGCAGCTACGGACGGGCGGGAGTGGTCTACAATGAGCAGTTCTTC. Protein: CASSYGRAGVVYNEQFF.

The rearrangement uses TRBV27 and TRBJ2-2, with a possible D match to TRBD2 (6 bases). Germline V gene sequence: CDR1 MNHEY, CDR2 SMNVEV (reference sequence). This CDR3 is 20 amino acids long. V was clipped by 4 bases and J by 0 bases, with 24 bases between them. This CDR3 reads CASSSKTRTPPLPNTGELFF. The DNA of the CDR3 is TGTGCCAGCAGTTCGAAGACTAGAACTCCGCCTTTACCGAACACCGGGGAGCTGTTTTTT.

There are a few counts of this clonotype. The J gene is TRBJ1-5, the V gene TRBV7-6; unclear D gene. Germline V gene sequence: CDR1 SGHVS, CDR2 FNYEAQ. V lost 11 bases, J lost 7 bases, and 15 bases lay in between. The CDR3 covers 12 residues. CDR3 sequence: CAHHPPVQPQHF. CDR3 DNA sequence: TGTGCCCATCATCCACCCGTACAGCCCCAGCATTTT.

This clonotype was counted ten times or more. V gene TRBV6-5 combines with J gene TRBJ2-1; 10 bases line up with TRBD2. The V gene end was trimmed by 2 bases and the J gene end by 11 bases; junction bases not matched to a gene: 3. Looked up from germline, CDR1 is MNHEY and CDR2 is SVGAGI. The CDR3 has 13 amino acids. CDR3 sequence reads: CASSYGSGRKQFF. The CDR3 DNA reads TGTGCCAGCAGTTACGGTAGCGGGAGGAAGCAGTTCTTC.

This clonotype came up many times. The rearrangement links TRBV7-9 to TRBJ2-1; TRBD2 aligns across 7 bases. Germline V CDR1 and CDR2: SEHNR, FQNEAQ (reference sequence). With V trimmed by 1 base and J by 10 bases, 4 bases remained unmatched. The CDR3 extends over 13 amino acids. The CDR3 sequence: CASSLGGGNEQFF. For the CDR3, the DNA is TGTGCCAGCAGCTTAGGGGGGGGGAACGAGCAGTTCTTC.

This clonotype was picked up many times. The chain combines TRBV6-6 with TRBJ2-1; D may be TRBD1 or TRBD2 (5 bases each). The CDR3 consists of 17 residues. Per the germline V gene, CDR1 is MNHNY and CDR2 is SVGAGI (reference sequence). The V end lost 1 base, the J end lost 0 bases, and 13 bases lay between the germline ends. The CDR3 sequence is CASSYLGRHPSYNEQFF. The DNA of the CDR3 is TGTGCCAGCAGTTACTTGGGACGACACCCCTCCTACAATGAGCAGTTCTTC.

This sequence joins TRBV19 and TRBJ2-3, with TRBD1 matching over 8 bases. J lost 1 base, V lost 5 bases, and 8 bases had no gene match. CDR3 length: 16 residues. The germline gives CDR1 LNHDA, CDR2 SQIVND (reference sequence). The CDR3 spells CASSVPGTGGTDTQYF. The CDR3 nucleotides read TGTGCCAGTAGTGTCCCCGGGACAGGAGGCACAGATACGCAGTATTTT.

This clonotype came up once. The CDR3 is CASSPSEGQGTYEQYF. The CDR3 region has the DNA TGTGCCAGCTCACCATCGGAAGGACAGGGAACCTACGAGCAGTACTTC. The chain joins TRBV11-2 to TRBJ2-7; TRBD1 aligns across 8 bases. Germline loops: CDR1 SGHAT, CDR2 FQNNGV. The V and J ends lost 8 bases and 2 bases, in that order; junction bases with no gene match: 14. The CDR3 runs 16 residues.

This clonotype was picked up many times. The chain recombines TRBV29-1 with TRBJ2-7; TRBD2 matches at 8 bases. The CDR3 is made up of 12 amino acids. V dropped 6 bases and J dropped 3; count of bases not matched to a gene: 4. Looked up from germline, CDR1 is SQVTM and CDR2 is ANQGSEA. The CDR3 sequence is CSVAGVGYEQYF. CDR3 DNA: TGCAGCGTAGCGGGAGTTGGCTACGAGCAGTACTTC.

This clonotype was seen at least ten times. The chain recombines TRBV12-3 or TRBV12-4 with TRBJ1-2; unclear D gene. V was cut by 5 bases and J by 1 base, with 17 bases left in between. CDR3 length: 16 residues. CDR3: CASSPKAGGYNYGYTF. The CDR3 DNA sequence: TGTGCCAGCAGTCCAAAGGCAGGTGGCTATAACTATGGCTACACCTTC.

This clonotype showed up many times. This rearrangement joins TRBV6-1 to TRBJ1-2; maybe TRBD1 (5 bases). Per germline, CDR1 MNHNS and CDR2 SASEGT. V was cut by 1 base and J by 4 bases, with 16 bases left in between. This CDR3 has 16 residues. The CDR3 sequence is CASSEEGRQFIYGYTF. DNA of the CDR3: TGTGCCAGCAGTGAAGAGGGGAGGCAGTTTATCTATGGCTACACCTTC.

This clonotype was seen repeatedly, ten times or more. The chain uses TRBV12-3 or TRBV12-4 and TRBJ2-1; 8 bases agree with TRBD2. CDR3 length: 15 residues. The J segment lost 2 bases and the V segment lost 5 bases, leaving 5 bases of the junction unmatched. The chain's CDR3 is CASSSGRLTYNEQFF. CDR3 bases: TGTGCCAGCAGTAGCGGGAGACTGACCTACAATGAGCAGTTCTTC.

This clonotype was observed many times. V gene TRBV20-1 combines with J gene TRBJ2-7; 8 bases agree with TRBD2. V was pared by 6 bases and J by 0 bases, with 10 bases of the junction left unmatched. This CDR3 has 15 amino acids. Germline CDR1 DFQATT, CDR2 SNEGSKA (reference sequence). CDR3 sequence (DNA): TGCAGTGCCGTTACCACCACTAGCGGCTCCTACGAGCAGTACTTC. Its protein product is CSAVTTTSGSYEQYF.